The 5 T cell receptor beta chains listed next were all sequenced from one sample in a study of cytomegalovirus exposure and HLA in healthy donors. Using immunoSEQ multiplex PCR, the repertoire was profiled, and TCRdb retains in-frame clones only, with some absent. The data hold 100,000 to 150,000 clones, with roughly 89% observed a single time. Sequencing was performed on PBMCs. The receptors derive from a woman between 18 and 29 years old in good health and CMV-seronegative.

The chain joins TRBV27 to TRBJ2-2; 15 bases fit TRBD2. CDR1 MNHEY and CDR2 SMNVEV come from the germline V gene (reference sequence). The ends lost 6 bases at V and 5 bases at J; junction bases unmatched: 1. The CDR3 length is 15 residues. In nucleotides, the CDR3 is TGTGCCAGCAGGGGACTAGCGGGAGGAACCGGGGAGCTGTTTTTT. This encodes CASRGLAGGTGELFF.

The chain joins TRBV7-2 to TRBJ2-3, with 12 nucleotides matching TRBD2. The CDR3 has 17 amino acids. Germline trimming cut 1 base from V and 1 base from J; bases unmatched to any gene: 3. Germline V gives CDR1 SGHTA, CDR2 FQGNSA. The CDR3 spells CASSLGGLAGRTDTQYF. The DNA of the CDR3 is TGTGCCAGCAGCTTAGGGGGACTAGCGGGTCGCACAGATACGCAGTATTTT.

CDR3 protein: CASSLDRAGEKLFF. CDR3 nucleotides: TGTGCCAGCAGCTTAGACAGGGCAGGGGAAAAACTGTTTTTT. The chain links TRBV7-2 to TRBJ1-4; D is perhaps TRBD1 (6 bases). The germline V gene encodes CDR1 SGHTA and CDR2 FQGNSA. This CDR3 is built from 14 residues. V lost 1 base and J 8 bases, leaving 11 bases between the germline ends.

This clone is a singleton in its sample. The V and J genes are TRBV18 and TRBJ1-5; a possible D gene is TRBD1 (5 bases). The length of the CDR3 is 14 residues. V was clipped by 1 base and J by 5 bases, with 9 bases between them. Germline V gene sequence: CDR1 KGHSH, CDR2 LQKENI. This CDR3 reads CASSPQGRHQPQHF. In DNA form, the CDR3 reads TGTGCCAGCTCACCACAGGGGCGGCATCAGCCCCAGCATTTT. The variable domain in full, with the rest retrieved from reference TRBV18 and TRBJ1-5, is NAGVMQNPRHLVRRRGQEARLRCSPMKGHSHVYWYRQLPEEGLKFMVYLQKENIIDESGMPKERFSAEFPKEGPSILRIQQVVRGDSAAYFCASSPQGRHQPQHFGDGTRLSIL.

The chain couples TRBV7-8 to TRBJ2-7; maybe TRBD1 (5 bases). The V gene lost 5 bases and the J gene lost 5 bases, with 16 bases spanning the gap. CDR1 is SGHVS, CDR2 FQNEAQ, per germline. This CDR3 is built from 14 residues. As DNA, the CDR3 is TGTGCCAGCAGCCCAGGTAGGGGCCAGGACGAGCAGTACTTC. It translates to CASSPGRGQDEQYF.